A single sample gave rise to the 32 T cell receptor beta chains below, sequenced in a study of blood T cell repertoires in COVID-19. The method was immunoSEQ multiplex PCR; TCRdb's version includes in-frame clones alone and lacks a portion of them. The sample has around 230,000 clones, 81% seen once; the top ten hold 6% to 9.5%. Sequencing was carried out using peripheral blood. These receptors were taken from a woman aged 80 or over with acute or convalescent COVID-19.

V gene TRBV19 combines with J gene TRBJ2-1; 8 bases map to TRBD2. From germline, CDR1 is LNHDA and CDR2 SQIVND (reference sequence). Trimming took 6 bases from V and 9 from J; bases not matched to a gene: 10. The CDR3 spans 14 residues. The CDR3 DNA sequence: TGTGCCAGTAGACCCGAAGTGAGCGGGGGTGAGCAGTTCTTC. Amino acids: CASRPEVSGGEQFF. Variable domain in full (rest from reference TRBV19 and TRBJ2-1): DGGITQSPKYLFRKEGQNVTLSCEQNLNHDAMYWYRQDPGQGLRLIYYSQIVNDFQKGDIAEGYSVSREKKESFPLTVTSAQKNPTAFYLCASRPEVSGGEQFFGPGTRLTVL.

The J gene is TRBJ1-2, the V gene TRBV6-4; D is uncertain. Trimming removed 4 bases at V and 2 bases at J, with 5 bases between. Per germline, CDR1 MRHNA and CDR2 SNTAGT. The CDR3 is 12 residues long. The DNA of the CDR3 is TGTGCCAGCAGTGCGGAGAACTATGGCTACACCTTC. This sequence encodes CASSAENYGYTF.

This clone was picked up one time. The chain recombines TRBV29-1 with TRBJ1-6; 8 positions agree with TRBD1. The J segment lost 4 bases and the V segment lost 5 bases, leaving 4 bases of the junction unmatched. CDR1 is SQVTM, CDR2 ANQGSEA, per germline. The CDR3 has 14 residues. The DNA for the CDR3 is TGCAGCGTTCAGACAGGGGCGTATAATTCACCCCTCCACTTT. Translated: CSVQTGAYNSPLHF. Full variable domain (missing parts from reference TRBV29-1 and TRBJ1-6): SAVISQKPSRDICQRGTSLTIQCQVDSQVTMMFWYRQQPGQSLTLIATANQGSEATYESGFVIDKFPISRPNLTFSTLTVSNMSPEDSSIYLCSVQTGAYNSPLHFGNGTRLTVT.

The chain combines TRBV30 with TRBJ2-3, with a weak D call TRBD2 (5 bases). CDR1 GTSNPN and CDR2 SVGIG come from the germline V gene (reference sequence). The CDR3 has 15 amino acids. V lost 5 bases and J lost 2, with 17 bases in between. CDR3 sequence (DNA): TGTGCCTGGGATACCTTGGCCGGGGTCACAGATACGCAGTATTTT. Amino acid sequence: CAWDTLAGVTDTQYF.

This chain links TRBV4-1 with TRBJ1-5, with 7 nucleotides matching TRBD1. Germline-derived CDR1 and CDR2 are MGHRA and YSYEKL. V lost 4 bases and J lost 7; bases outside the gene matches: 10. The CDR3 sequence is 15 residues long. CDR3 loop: CASSPKPQGEQPQHF. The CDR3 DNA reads TGCGCCAGCAGCCCCAAACCCCAGGGGGAACAGCCCCAGCATTTT.

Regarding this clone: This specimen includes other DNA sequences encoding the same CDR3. CDR3 sequence: CASSLVSDGYTF. DNA for the CDR3: TGTGCCAGCAGCTTAGTATCCGATGGCTACACCTTC. The chain joins TRBV7-9 to TRBJ1-2; no reliable D call. The CDR3 is made up of 12 amino acids. Per germline, CDR1 SEHNR and CDR2 FQNEAQ (reference sequence). Trimming left V 1 base short and J 6 bases short, with 6 bases between. The full variable domain, in which reference TRBV7-9 and TRBJ1-2 provide the parts outside the CDR3, is DTGVSQNPRHKITKRGQNVTFRCDPISEHNRLYWYRQTLGQGPEFLTYFQNEAQLEKSRLLSDRFSAERPKGSFSTLEIQRTEQGDSAMYLCASSLVSDGYTFGSGTRLTVV.

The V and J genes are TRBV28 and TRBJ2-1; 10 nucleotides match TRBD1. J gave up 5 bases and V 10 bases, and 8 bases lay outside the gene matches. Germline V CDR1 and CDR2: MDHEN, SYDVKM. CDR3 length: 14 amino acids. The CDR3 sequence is CAICDRGRNNEQFF. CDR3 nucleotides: TGTGCCATCTGTGACAGGGGGCGTAACAATGAGCAGTTCTTC.

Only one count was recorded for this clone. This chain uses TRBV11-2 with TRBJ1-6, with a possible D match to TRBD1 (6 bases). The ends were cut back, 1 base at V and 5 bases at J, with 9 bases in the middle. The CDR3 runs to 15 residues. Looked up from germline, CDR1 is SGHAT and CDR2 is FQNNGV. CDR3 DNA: TGTGCCAGCAGCTTAGGACAGGTAAATAATTCACCCCTCCACTTT. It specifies CASSLGQVNNSPLHF. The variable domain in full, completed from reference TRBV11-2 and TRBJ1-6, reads EAGVAQSPRYKIIEKRQSVAFWCNPISGHATLYWYQQILGQGPKLLIQFQNNGVVDDSQLPKDRFSAERLKGVDSTLKIQPAKLEDSAVYLCASSLGQVNNSPLHFGNGTRLTVT.

This chain's CDR3 is CAWSVMSGSYEKLFF. CDR3 nucleotide sequence: TGTGCCTGGAGTGTGATGTCAGGCAGCTATGAAAAACTGTTTTTT. V gene TRBV30 combines with J gene TRBJ1-4; no clear D. The CDR3 loop spans 15 amino acids. CDR1 is GTSNPN, CDR2 SVGIG, per germline (reference sequence). Trimming removed 0 bases from V and 6 bases from J, with 14 bases in between.

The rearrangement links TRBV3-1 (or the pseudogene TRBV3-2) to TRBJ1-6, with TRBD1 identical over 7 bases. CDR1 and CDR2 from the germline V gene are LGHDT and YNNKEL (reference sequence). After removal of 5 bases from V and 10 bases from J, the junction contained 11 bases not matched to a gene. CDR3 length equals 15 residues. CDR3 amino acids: CASSTNHRGGSPLHF. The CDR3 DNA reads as TGTGCCAGCAGCACCAACCACAGGGGCGGGTCACCCCTCCACTTT.

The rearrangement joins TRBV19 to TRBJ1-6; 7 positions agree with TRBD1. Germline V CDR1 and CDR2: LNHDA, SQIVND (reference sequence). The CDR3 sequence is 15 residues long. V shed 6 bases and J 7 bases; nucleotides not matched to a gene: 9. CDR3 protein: CASRNRGTENSPLHF. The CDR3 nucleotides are TGTGCCAGTAGAAACCGCGGGACAGAGAATTCACCCCTCCACTTT. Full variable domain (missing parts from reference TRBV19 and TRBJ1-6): DGGITQSPKYLFRKEGQNVTLSCEQNLNHDAMYWYRQDPGQGLRLIYYSQIVNDFQKGDIAEGYSVSREKKESFPLTVTSAQKNPTAFYLCASRNRGTENSPLHFGNGTRLTVT.

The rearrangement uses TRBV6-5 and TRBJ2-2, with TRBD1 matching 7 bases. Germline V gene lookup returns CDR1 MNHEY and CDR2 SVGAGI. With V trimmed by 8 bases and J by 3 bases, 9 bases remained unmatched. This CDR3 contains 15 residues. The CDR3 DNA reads TGTGCCAGCCTCGGGTTCGACAGGGACACCGGGGAGCTGTTTTTT. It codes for CASLGFDRDTGELFF.

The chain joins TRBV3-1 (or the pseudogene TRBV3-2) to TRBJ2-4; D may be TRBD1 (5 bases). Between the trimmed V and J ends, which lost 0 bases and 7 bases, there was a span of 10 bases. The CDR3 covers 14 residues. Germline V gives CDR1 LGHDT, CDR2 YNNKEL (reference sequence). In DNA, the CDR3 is TGTGCCAGCAGCCAAGATCAGCAGGGTAACATTCAGTACTTC. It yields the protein CASSQDQQGNIQYF.

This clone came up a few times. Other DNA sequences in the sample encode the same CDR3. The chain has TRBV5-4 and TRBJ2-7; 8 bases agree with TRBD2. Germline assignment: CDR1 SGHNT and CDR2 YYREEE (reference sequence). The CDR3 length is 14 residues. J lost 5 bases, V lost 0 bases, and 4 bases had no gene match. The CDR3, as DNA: TGTGCCAGCAGCTTGGACGGGGGGGCCCACGAGCAGTACTTC. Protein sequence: CASSLDGGAHEQYF.

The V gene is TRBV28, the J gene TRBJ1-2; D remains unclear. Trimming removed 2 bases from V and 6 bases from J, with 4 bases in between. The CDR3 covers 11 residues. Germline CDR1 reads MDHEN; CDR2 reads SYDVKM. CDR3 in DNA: TGTGCCAGCAGTTTAAGCCATGGCTACACCTTC. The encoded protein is CASSLSHGYTF.

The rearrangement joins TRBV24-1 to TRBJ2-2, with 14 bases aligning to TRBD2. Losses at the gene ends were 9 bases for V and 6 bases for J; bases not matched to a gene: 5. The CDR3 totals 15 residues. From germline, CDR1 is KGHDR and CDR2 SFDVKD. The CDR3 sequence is CATSGTSGSPGELFF. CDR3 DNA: TGTGCCACCTCCGGGACTAGCGGGAGCCCCGGGGAGCTGTTTTTT.

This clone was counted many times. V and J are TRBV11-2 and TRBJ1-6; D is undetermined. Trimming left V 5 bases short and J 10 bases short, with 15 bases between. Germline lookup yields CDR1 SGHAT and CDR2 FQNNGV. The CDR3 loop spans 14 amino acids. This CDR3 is CASSPRRVGSPLHF. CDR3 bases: TGTGCCAGCAGCCCCCGGCGGGTAGGATCACCCCTCCACTTT.

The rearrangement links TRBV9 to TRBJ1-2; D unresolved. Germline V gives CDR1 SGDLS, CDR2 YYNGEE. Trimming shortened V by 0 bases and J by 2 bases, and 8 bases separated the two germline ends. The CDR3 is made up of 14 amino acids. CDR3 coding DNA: TGTGCCAGCAGCGTAGAAGCGTTGAACTATGGCTACACCTTC. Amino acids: CASSVEALNYGYTF.

In nucleotides, the CDR3 is TGTGCCAGCCCCCTAGCGGGGGGCCAGAGAACCGGGGAGCTGTTTTTT. Its protein product is CASPLAGGQRTGELFF. The rearrangement joins TRBV7-2 to TRBJ2-2; 11 positions agree with TRBD2. The CDR3 consists of 16 residues. V trimming: 8 bases; J trimming: 5 bases; junction bases outside the gene matches: 10. Germline-derived CDR1 and CDR2 are SGHTA and FQGNSA. The entire variable domain, with the rest obtained from reference TRBV7-2 and TRBJ2-2, is as follows: GAGVSQSPSNKVTEKGKDVELRCDPISGHTALYWYRQSLGQGLEFLIYFQGNSAPDKSGLPSDRFSAERTGGSVSTLTIQRTQQEDSAVYLCASPLAGGQRTGELFFGEGSRLTVL.

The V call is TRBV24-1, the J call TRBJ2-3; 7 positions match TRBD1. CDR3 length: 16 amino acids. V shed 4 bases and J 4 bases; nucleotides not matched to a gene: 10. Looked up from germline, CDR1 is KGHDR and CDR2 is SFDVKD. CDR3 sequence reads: CATSEETGIGPDTQYF. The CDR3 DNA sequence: TGTGCCACCAGTGAAGAGACAGGGATAGGTCCAGATACGCAGTATTTT.

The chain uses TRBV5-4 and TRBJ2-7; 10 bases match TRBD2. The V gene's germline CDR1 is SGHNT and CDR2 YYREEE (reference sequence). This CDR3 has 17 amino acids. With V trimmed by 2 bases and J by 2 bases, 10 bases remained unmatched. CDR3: CASSFTGLAAPTYEQYF. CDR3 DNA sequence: TGTGCCAGCAGCTTTACCGGACTAGCGGCGCCTACCTACGAGCAGTACTTC.

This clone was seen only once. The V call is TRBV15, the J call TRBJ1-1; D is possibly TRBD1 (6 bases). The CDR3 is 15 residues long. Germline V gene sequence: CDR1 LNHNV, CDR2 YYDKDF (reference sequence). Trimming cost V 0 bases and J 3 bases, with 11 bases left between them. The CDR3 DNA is TGTGCCACCAGCAGAGAAGCAGGGGATGACACTGAAGCTTTCTTT. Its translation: CATSREAGDDTEAFF.

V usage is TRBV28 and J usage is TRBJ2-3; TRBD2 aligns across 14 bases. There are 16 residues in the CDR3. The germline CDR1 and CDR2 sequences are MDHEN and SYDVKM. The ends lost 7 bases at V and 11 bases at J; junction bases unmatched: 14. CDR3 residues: CASNSDGLAGGSLQYF. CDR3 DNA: TGTGCCAGCAATTCTGATGGACTAGCGGGGGGCAGCCTGCAGTATTTT.

CDR3 sequence reads: CASSSRTSGGPRGQFF. In nucleotides, the CDR3 is TGTGCCAGCAGCTCCCGGACTAGCGGGGGACCCCGGGGGCAGTTCTTC. The chain couples TRBV7-2 to TRBJ2-1; TRBD2 aligns across 13 bases. The V segment lost 4 bases and the J segment 12 bases; nucleotides outside the gene matches: 12. The CDR3 runs 16 residues. The V gene's germline CDR1 is SGHTA and CDR2 FQGNSA.

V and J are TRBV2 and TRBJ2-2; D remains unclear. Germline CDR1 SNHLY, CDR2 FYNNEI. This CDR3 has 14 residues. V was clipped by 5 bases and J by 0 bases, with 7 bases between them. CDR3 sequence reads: CASSISPNTGELFF. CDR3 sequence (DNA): TGTGCCAGCAGTATTAGCCCGAACACCGGGGAGCTGTTTTTT.

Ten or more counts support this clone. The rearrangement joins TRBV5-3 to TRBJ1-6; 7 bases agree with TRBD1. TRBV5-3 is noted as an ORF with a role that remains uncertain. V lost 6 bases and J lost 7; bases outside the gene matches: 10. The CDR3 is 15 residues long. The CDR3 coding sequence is TGTGCCAGAACCATTAGCGGGACAGAGAATTCACCCCTCCACTTT. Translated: CARTISGTENSPLHF.

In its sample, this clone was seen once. CDR3 sequence reads: CASGGAGGTGELFF. DNA for the CDR3: TGTGCCAGCGGCGGGGCGGGAGGAACCGGGGAGCTGTTTTTT. The chain recombines TRBV28 with TRBJ2-2, with 8 bases lining up with TRBD2. V was clipped by 8 bases and J by 5 bases; unmatched bases: 7. Germline CDR1 reads MDHEN; CDR2 reads SYDVKM. The CDR3 consists of 14 residues.

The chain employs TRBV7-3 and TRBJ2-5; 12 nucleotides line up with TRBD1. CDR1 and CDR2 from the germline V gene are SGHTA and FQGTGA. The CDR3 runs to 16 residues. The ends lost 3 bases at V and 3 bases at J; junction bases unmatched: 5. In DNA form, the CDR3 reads TGTGCCAGCAGCTTCTCCGGGACAGGGGGCGAAGAGACCCAGTACTTC. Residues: CASSFSGTGGEETQYF. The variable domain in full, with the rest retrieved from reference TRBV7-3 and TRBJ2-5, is GAGVSQTPSNKVTEKGKYVELRCDPISGHTALYWYRQSLGQGPEFLIYFQGTGAADDSGLPNDRFFAVRPEGSVSTLKIQRTERGDSAVYLCASSFSGTGGEETQYFGPGTRLLVL.

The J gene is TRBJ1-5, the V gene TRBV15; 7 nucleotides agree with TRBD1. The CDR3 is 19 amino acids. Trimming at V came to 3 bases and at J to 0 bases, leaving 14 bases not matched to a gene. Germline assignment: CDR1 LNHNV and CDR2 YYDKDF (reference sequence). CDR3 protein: CATSSTRGQPTYSNQPQHF. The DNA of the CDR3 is TGTGCCACCAGCAGCACACGGGGACAGCCCACTTATAGCAATCAGCCCCAGCATTTT. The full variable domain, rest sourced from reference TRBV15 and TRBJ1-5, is DAMVIQNPRYQVTQFGKPVTLSCSQTLNHNVMYWYQQKSSQAPKLLFHYYDKDFNNEADTPDNFQSRRPNTSFCFLDIRSPGLGDTAMYLCATSSTRGQPTYSNQPQHFGDGTRLSIL.

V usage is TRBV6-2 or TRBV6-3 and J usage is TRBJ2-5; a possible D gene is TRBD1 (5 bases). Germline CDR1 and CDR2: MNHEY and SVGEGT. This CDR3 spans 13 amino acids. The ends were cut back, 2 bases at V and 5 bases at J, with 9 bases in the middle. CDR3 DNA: TGTGCCAGCAGTTACCCACCAGGGGAGACCCAGTACTTC. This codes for CASSYPPGETQYF.

In nucleotides, the CDR3 is TGTGCCAGCAGTTTATTTAGGCAGGGGAGTGATATGGCTTTCTTT. As protein: CASSLFRQGSDMAFF. V usage is TRBV28 and J usage is TRBJ1-1; perhaps TRBD1 as D (6 bases). Trimming shortened V by 1 base and J by 11 bases, and 20 bases separated the two germline ends. Germline CDR1 MDHEN, CDR2 SYDVKM. The CDR3 covers 15 residues. The full variable domain, with the rest looked up from reference TRBV28 and TRBJ1-1, is DVKVTQSSRYLVKRTGEKVFLECVQDMDHENMFWYRQDPGLGLRLIYFSYDVKMKEKGDIPEGYSVSREKKERFSLILESASTNQTSMYLCASSLFRQGSDMAFFGQGTRLTVV.

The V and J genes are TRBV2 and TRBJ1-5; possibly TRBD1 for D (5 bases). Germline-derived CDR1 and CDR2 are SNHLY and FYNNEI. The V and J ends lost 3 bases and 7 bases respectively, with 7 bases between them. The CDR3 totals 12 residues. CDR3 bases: TGTGCCAGCAGTGAGGCAGGGCAGCCCCAGCATTTT. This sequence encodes CASSEAGQPQHF.